A single sample gave rise to the 30 T cell receptor beta chains below, sequenced in a study of blood T cell repertoires in COVID-19. This table comes from immunoSEQ multiplex PCR, and its TCRdb copy is limited to in-frame clones, with some not included. The table shows around 230,000 clones, with approximately 84% occurring only once. Sample: peripheral blood. The source is a woman of 80 years or more with acute or convalescent COVID-19.

This sequence joins TRBV11-3 and TRBJ2-5; 8 bases map to TRBD2. J was trimmed by 4 bases and V by 6 bases; bases with no gene match: 4. This CDR3 region has 13 residues. CDR1 SGHNT and CDR2 YENEEA come from the germline V gene. In DNA form, the CDR3 reads TGTGCCAGCAGTTATAGCGGGGCAGAGACCCAGTACTTC. Translating gives CASSYSGAETQYF.

The genes are TRBV19 and TRBJ1-5, with D possibly being TRBD1 (5 bases). This CDR3 region has 15 residues. V lost 5 bases, J lost 4 bases, and 15 bases lay in between. CDR1 and CDR2 from the germline V gene are LNHDA and SQIVND (reference sequence). The CDR3 region is CASSLQGNANQPQHF. For the CDR3, the DNA is TGTGCCAGTAGTTTGCAGGGAAACGCAAATCAGCCCCAGCATTTT.

The rearrangement uses TRBV19 and TRBJ1-6, with a possible D match to TRBD1 (6 bases). V shed 3 bases and J shed 3 bases, with 12 bases lying between them. Germline CDR1 LNHDA, CDR2 SQIVND (reference sequence). This CDR3 has 16 amino acids. CDR3 nucleotide sequence: TGTGCCAGTAGTATGGGCGACAGGATCTATAATTCACCCCTCCACTTT. Protein product: CASSMGDRIYNSPLHF.

This sequence joins TRBV11-2 and TRBJ1-6; TRBD1 might be the D (6 bases). This CDR3 contains 12 residues. Germline V gives CDR1 SGHAT, CDR2 FQNNGV. V was cut by 5 bases and J by 7 bases, with 6 bases left in between. CDR3 in amino acids: CASSQGNSPLHF. The CDR3 region has the DNA TGTGCCAGCAGCCAGGGGAATTCACCCCTCCACTTT.

CDR3 bases: TGTGCCAGCAGGCCCAGGGGGGAAGGTAATTCACCCCTCCACTTT. Protein product: CASRPRGEGNSPLHF. This sequence joins TRBV3-1 (or the pseudogene TRBV3-2) and TRBJ1-6, with 7 nucleotides matching TRBD1. After removal of 6 bases from V and 6 bases from J, the junction contained 8 bases not matched to a gene. Germline CDR1 and CDR2: LGHDT and YNNKEL (reference sequence). The CDR3 loop spans 15 amino acids.

The rearrangement joins TRBV5-1 to TRBJ2-2; possible D gene TRBD2, 6 bases. The V and J ends lost 7 bases and 2 bases respectively, with 9 bases between them. CDR1 and CDR2 (germline): SGHRS, YFSETQ. The CDR3 consists of 13 residues. This CDR3 reads CASGTSNTGELFF. CDR3 nucleotide sequence: TGCGCCAGCGGAACTAGCAACACCGGGGAGCTGTTTTTT.

The CDR3 sequence is CASKLSGANVLTF. In DNA form, the CDR3 reads TGCGCCAGCAAACTCTCTGGGGCCAACGTCCTGACTTTC. This chain uses TRBV10-1 with TRBJ2-6; D ambiguous. V dropped 7 bases and J dropped 0 bases, with 4 bases sitting between them. The CDR3 totals 13 residues. Germline-derived CDR1 and CDR2 are WNHNN and SYGVQD (reference sequence).

This clone appeared a few times. The chain combines TRBV5-4 with TRBJ2-3; 8 positions agree with TRBD1. The V gene's germline CDR1 is SGHNT and CDR2 YYREEE (reference sequence). CDR3 length: 13 residues. The V gene end was trimmed by 6 bases and the J gene end by 5 bases; junction bases not matched to a gene: 5. The CDR3 reads CASTKTGEDTQYF. For the CDR3, the DNA is TGTGCCAGCACCAAGACAGGGGAAGATACGCAGTATTTT.

This clone was detected once. This sequence joins TRBV30 and TRBJ1-5; D gene uncertain. This CDR3 comprises 14 residues. Trimming removed 1 base at V and 1 base at J, with 8 bases between. In germline, CDR1 is GTSNPN, CDR2 SVGIG (reference sequence). Written as DNA, the CDR3 is TGTGCCTGGAGTGGTCAGATCAGCAATCAGCCCCAGCATTTT. Its protein is CAWSGQISNQPQHF.

At least ten counts were recorded for this clone. The chain links TRBV7-2 to TRBJ2-5, with D maybe TRBD1 (6 bases). CDR3 length equals 14 residues. The V gene's germline CDR1 is SGHTA and CDR2 FQGNSA. The ends were cut back, 5 bases at V and 2 bases at J, with 12 bases in the middle. CDR3 in DNA: TGTGCCAGCAGCCCACGGACAGATCAAGAGACCCAGTACTTC. Protein sequence: CASSPRTDQETQYF.

This clone was seen only once. The chain combines TRBV30 with TRBJ2-7; 12 bases agree with TRBD2. In germline, CDR1 is GTSNPN, CDR2 SVGIG (reference sequence). After removal of 2 bases from V and 2 bases from J, the junction contained 4 bases not matched to a gene. This CDR3 region has 15 residues. The CDR3 protein is CAWSTGLAGPYEQYF. For the CDR3, the DNA is TGTGCCTGGAGTACGGGACTAGCGGGCCCCTACGAGCAGTACTTC.

This clone was seen more than once but under ten times. The gene calls are TRBV25-1 and TRBJ2-5, with 8 nucleotides matching TRBD1. There are 12 residues in the CDR3. Trimming took 8 bases from V and 4 from J; bases not matched to a gene: 3. CDR1 and CDR2 (germline): MGHDK, SYGVNS. CDR3 amino acids: CASGQGRETQYF. CDR3 nucleotide sequence: TGTGCCAGCGGACAGGGAAGAGAGACCCAGTACTTC.

This rearrangement joins TRBV3-1 (or the pseudogene TRBV3-2) to TRBJ2-7; D possibly corresponds to TRBD1 (6 bases). CDR3 size: 19 residues. Germline loops: CDR1 LGHDT, CDR2 YNNKEL (reference sequence). Trimming took 4 bases from V and 0 from J, leaving 25 bases between them. CDR3 bases: TGTGCCAGCAGCCTCGGGACACCCGGACCTTTGAGGGCCTCCTACGAGCAGTACTTC. Its protein product is CASSLGTPGPLRASYEQYF.

This clone has only a few counts. This chain links TRBV6-5 with TRBJ2-2; D is possibly TRBD1 (6 bases). V shed 1 base and J shed 9 bases, with 12 bases lying between them. This CDR3 spans 14 amino acids. Germline V CDR1 and CDR2: MNHEY, SVGAGI. CDR3 sequence: CASSYWGHSRELFF. The CDR3 nucleotides read TGTGCCAGCAGTTACTGGGGACACTCCAGGGAGCTGTTTTTT.

The sample holds many counts of this clone. This chain links TRBV19 with TRBJ2-3, with 9 bases aligning to TRBD1. The CDR3 spans 15 residues. The V segment lost 5 bases and the J segment 0 bases; nucleotides outside the gene matches: 3. Germline V gives CDR1 LNHDA, CDR2 SQIVND (reference sequence). CDR3 protein: CASSPGTGSTDTQYF. CDR3 nucleotides: TGTGCCAGTAGTCCCGGGACAGGGAGCACAGATACGCAGTATTTT.

The chain has TRBV11-2 and TRBJ1-3; 9 bases align to TRBD1. V shed 1 base, J shed 3 bases, and the junction held 7 bases outside the gene matches. This CDR3 comprises 17 residues. Germline-derived CDR1 and CDR2 are SGHAT and FQNNGV. The CDR3 region has the DNA TGTGCCAGCAGCTTAGCTCCGGGGACAGGGAGTGGAAACACCATATATTTT. Translated, it gives CASSLAPGTGSGNTIYF. Full variable domain (outside the CDR3, taken from reference TRBV11-2 and TRBJ1-3): EAGVAQSPRYKIIEKRQSVAFWCNPISGHATLYWYQQILGQGPKLLIQFQNNGVVDDSQLPKDRFSAERLKGVDSTLKIQPAKLEDSAVYLCASSLAPGTGSGNTIYFGEGSWLTVV.

This clone was seen more than once but under ten times. The rearrangement links TRBV28 to TRBJ1-5; possible D gene TRBD1, 6 bases. V shed 6 bases and J shed 3 bases, with 21 bases lying between them. In germline, CDR1 is MDHEN, CDR2 SYDVKM. This CDR3 has 17 residues. DNA of the CDR3: TGTGCCAGCAGCCCAAGCGGGGGGGCGAGGCACAATCAGCCCCAGCATTTT. As protein: CASSPSGGARHNQPQHF.

This sequence joins TRBV5-1 and TRBJ2-1; the D gene is possibly TRBD1 (6 bases). Germline assignment: CDR1 SGHRS and CDR2 YFSETQ. The CDR3 runs to 16 residues. Trimming removed 4 bases at V and 3 bases at J, with 17 bases between. The DNA for the CDR3 is TGCGCCAGCAGCCGGGTGCCACAGGGAAACTACAATGAGCAGTTCTTC. Translated: CASSRVPQGNYNEQFF.

The chain has TRBV7-9 and TRBJ1-2, with D unresolved. Between the trimmed V and J ends, which lost 2 bases and 4 bases, there was a span of 8 bases. Germline V gene lookup returns CDR1 SEHNR and CDR2 FQNEAQ (reference sequence). The CDR3 length is 13 residues. The CDR3 DNA reads as TGTGCCAGCAGCTTAATCCGGGGCTATGGCTACACCTTC. Its translation: CASSLIRGYGYTF. The full variable domain, in which reference TRBV7-9 and TRBJ1-2 provide the parts outside the CDR3, is DTGVSQNPRHKITKRGQNVTFRCDPISEHNRLYWYRQTLGQGPEFLTYFQNEAQLEKSRLLSDRFSAERPKGSFSTLEIQRTEQGDSAMYLCASSLIRGYGYTFGSGTRLTVV.

This rearrangement joins TRBV7-2 to TRBJ2-1; 8 bases agree with TRBD2. This CDR3 has 14 amino acids. Germline V CDR1 and CDR2: SGHTA, FQGNSA. The V segment lost 5 bases and the J segment 5 bases; nucleotides outside the gene matches: 5. CDR3 sequence: CASSPELADNEQFF. CDR3 in DNA: TGTGCCAGCAGCCCCGAACTAGCGGACAATGAGCAGTTCTTC.

As concerns this clone: Other DNA sequences from this sample encode an identical CDR3 as well. V is TRBV5-1 and J is TRBJ2-5; 8 bases line up with TRBD2. The germline gives CDR1 SGHRS, CDR2 YFSETQ. The CDR3 loop spans 14 amino acids. V gave up 1 base and J gave up 2 bases; unmatched junction bases: 1. The CDR3 protein is CASSLSGGQETQYF. The CDR3 DNA reads TGCGCCAGCAGCTTGTCGGGGGGGCAAGAGACCCAGTACTTC.

The V and J genes are TRBV14 and TRBJ1-6, with 7 bases that match TRBD1. Germline assignment: CDR1 SGHDN and CDR2 FVKESK. With 5 bases clipped from V and 8 bases from J, the junction kept 3 bases outside the gene matches. The CDR3 consists of 13 residues. CDR3 nucleotide sequence: TGTGCCAGCAGCGAGGGGGCCCATTCACCCCTCCACTTT. Translation: CASSEGAHSPLHF.

The chain joins TRBV15 to TRBJ1-1, with unresolved D. This CDR3 spans 13 amino acids. Trimming removed 5 bases from V and 8 bases from J, with 15 bases in between. Germline loops: CDR1 LNHNV, CDR2 YYDKDF (reference sequence). The CDR3 region is CATSFDTLGEAFF. The CDR3 region has the DNA TGTGCCACCAGCTTTGATACTCTCGGGGAAGCTTTCTTT.

The V call is TRBV2, the J call TRBJ2-1; TRBD2 agrees at 8 bases. J lost 7 bases, V lost 6 bases, and 11 bases had no gene match. CDR3 size: 15 residues. The germline gives CDR1 SNHLY, CDR2 FYNNEI. The CDR3 loop reads CASRIQRESNNEQFF. The CDR3 DNA reads as TGTGCCAGCAGGATACAGCGGGAGTCTAATAATGAGCAGTTCTTC.

The chain uses TRBV10-3 and TRBJ2-1, with 9 bases aligning to TRBD2. The CDR3 sequence is 14 residues long. CDR1 and CDR2 from the germline V gene are ENHRY and SYGVKD. Unmatched junction bases numbered 6, after V lost 2 bases and J lost 10 bases. DNA of the CDR3: TGTGCCATCAGTGAGGGCTTAGCGGGAGTCGAGCAGTTCTTC. This gives the protein CAISEGLAGVEQFF.

The V gene is TRBV18, the J gene TRBJ2-5; D possibly corresponds to TRBD2 (6 bases). The CDR3 is 17 amino acids. Germline V gives CDR1 KGHSH, CDR2 LQKENI. Between the trimmed V and J ends, which lost 4 bases and 5 bases, there was a span of 23 bases. The CDR3 nucleotides are TGTGCCAGCTCACTAAGCTTGGCGGGGCAAGAATCGGAGACCCAGTACTTC. It yields the protein CASSLSLAGQESETQYF.

V usage is TRBV6-2 or TRBV6-3 and J usage is TRBJ2-7; 16 bases are a match to TRBD2. Germline assignment: CDR1 MNHEY and CDR2 SVGEGT. This CDR3 region has 16 residues. V was pared by 5 bases and J by 3 bases, with 4 bases of the junction left unmatched. CDR3 amino acids: CASSGTSGRVLYEQYF. The CDR3 DNA reads TGTGCCAGCAGTGGGACTAGCGGGAGGGTCCTCTACGAGCAGTACTTC.

The chain links TRBV9 to TRBJ1-3; D might be TRBD1 (5 bases). The germline V gene has CDR1 SGDLS and CDR2 YYNGEE. V lost 4 bases and J 0 bases, leaving 20 bases between the germline ends. This CDR3 contains 18 residues. The CDR3 sequence is CASSLTPLTVTSGNTIYF. DNA for the CDR3: TGTGCCAGCAGCCTAACACCCCTGACAGTCACCTCTGGAAACACCATATATTTT.

CDR3 protein: CASSFPGTGTEQYF. The CDR3 DNA reads as TGTGCCAGCAGTTTCCCCGGGACAGGGACCGAGCAGTACTTC. The V call is TRBV6-5, the J call TRBJ2-7; 9 bases line up with TRBD1. Germline values: CDR1 MNHEY, CDR2 SVGAGI. The CDR3 is 14 residues long. With V trimmed by 4 bases and J by 6 bases, 7 bases remained unmatched.

The chain couples TRBV19 to TRBJ2-1; TRBD1 agrees at 11 bases. CDR1 LNHDA and CDR2 SQIVND come from the germline V gene (reference sequence). V shed 9 bases, J shed 1 base, and the junction held 2 bases outside the gene matches. The CDR3 is 14 amino acids. CDR3 in amino acids: CASWDRGSYNEQFF. Written as DNA, the CDR3 is TGTGCCAGCTGGGACAGGGGGTCCTACAATGAGCAGTTCTTC.